The clone carrying this T cell receptor (beta chain) showed up just a few times. Antigen: not known. There are 12 residues in the CDR3. Looked up from germline, CDR1 is DFQATT and CDR2 is SNEGSKA (reference sequence). Trimming shortened V by 7 bases and J by 1 base, and 10 bases separated the two germline ends. TCRdb called the 5' RACE reads again in MiXCR, with one record for every CDR3 protein. Among about 490,000 distinct CDR3 sequences listed, roughly 15% were seen once. This specimen belongs to a study of identical twins. Whole-study findings and limits: Compared with models, monozygotic twins showed more out-of-frame TCR alpha sharing. When twins shared out-of-frame alpha sequences, those sequences had excess low generation probability.

This sample also appeared in a second study, on yellow fever vaccine responses in identical twins.

What was sequenced was CD4+ T cells sorted from blood. The V and J genes are TRBV20-1 and TRBJ1-2; D is uncertain. The sequence was obtained from a woman aged 18-29 years in good health. The CDR3 loop is CSGPRSNYGYTF. CDR3 in DNA: TGCAGTGGCCCCCGAAGTAACTATGGCTACACCTTC.